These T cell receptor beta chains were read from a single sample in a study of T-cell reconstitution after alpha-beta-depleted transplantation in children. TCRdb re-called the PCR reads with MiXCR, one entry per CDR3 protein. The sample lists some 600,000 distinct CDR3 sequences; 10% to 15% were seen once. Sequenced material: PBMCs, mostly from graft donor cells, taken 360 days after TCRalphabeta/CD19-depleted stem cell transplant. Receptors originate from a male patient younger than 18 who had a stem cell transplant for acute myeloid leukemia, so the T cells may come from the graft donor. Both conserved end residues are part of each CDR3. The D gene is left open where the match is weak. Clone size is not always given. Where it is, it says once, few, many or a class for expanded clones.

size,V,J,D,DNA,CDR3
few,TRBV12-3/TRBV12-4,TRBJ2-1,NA,TGTGCCAGCAGTCCAACCGGGACAGGGTTGGTAGCGGGGACCCTTTATGAGCAGTTCTTC,CASSPTGTGLVAGTLYEQFF
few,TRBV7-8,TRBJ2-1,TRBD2,TGTGCCAGCAGCATCGGGACTAGCGGTTACAATGAGCAGTTCTTC,CASSIGTSGYNEQFF
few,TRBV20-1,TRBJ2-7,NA,TGCAGGCCCATCTCCGTCGATTCCTACGAGCAGTACTTC,CRPISVDSYEQYF
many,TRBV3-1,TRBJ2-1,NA,TGTGCCAGCAGCCAAGAAGTAAACCCCCTGGGGGAGCAGTTCTTC,CASSQEVNPLGEQFF
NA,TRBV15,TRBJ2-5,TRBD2,TGTGCCACCAGCCGAGACGGGACGGACGGGACTAGCGGGAGTCCAGAGACCCAGTACTTC,CATSRDGTDGTSGSPETQYF
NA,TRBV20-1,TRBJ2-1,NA,TGCAGTGCTACAAGCGGCCCATCCTACAATGAGCAGTTCTTC,CSATSGPSYNEQFF
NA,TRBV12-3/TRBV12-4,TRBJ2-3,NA,TGTGCCAGTACAGTTTTCGGAGGATCTAGCACAGATACGCAGTATTTT,CASTVFGGSSTDTQYF
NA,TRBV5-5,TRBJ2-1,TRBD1,TGTGCCAGCAGCGGACAGGGCGGATACAATGAGCAGTTCTTC,CASSGQGGYNEQFF
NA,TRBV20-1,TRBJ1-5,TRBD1,TGCAGTGCTAGAGATTGGGGACAGGGGCAAAATCAGCCCCAGCATTTT,CSARDWGQGQNQPQHF
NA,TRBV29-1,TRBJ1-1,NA,TGCAGCGTTGGAGGGCCAGTCACTGAAGCTTTCTTT,CSVGGPVTEAFF
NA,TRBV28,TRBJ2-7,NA,TGTGCCAGCACCCCGTCCAGGGTGGGAGTCTACGAGCAGTACTTC,CASTPSRVGVYEQYF
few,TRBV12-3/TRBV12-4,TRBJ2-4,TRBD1,TGTGCCAGCAGTTTGGCCCTCGGGACAGGGGGCCTCGTTCTAGCCAAAAACATTCAGTACTTC,CASSLALGTGGLVLAKNIQYF
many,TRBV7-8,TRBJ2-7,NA,TGTGCCAGCAGCCGGAACCGGGACGGGACCTACGAGCAGTACTTC,CASSRNRDGTYEQYF
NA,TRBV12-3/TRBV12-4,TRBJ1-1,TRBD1,TGTGCCAGCAGACGACAGGGTAGAGCCACTGAAGCTTTCTTT,CASRRQGRATEAFF
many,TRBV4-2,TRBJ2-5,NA,TGTGCCAGCAGCCAAGACGGGACATTAGAGACCCAGTACTTC,CASSQDGTLETQYF
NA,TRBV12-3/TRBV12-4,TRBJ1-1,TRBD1,TGTGCCAGCAGTCCCGACAGGGAACGCACTGAAGCTTTCTTT,CASSPDRERTEAFF
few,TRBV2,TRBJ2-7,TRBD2,TGTGCCAGCAGTGGGGTAGCGGGGGACTACGAGCAGTACTTC,CASSGVAGDYEQYF
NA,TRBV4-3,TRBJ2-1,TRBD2,TGCGCCAGCAGCCAAGAAGGGACTAGCGGAGCCTCCTACAATGAGCAGTTCTTC,CASSQEGTSGASYNEQFF
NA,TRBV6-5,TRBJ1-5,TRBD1,TGTGCCAGCGAGGGACAGGGATGGGATCAGCCCCAGCATTTT,CASEGQGWDQPQHF
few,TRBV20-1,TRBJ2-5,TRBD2,TGCAGTGCCGGGGGGGGAGGAGAGACCCAGTACTTC,CSAGGGGETQYF
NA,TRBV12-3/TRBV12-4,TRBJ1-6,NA,TGTGCCAGCAGTTTTAGGAGTAGCTCCTATAATTCACCCCTCCACTTT,CASSFRSSSYNSPLHF
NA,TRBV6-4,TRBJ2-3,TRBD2,TGTGCCAGCAGTGTGGGGCTAGCGGTCACAGATACGCAGTATTTT,CASSVGLAVTDTQYF
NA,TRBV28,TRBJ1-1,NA,TGTGCCAGCAGCCCGCCGGGGGGGTACACTGAAGCTTTCTTT,CASSPPGGYTEAFF
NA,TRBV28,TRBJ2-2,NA,TGTGCCAGCAGTCTAACTAGTCCTTTTAACACCGGGGAGCTGTTTTTT,CASSLTSPFNTGELFF
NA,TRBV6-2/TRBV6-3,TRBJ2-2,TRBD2,TGTGCCAGCAGTTACCTAGCGGGAGCCCCAAGGACCGGGGAGCTGTTTTTT,CASSYLAGAPRTGELFF
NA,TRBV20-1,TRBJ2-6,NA,TGCAGTGCTATGAAATCTTCTGGGGCCAACGTCCTGACTTTC,CSAMKSSGANVLTF
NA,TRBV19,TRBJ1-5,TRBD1,TGTGCCAGTAGCAAAGGACAGGGCGATAGCAATCAGCCCCAGCATTTT,CASSKGQGDSNQPQHF
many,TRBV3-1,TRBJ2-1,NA,TGTGCCAGCAGCCAAAGGAAACAGGGATTGGTGGAAAGTGAGCAGTTCTTC,CASSQRKQGLVESEQFF
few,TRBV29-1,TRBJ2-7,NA,TGCAGCGTCGGACCGAGCTCCTACGAGCAGTACTTC,CSVGPSSYEQYF
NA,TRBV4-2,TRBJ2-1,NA,TGTGCCAGCAGCCAAGATCGGACTCTGGGGCGGGGCAATGAGCAGTTCTTC,CASSQDRTLGRGNEQFF
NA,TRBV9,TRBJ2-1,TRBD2,TGTGCCAGCAGCGTAAGACTAGCGGGAGATCGGGATGAGCAGTTCTTC,CASSVRLAGDRDEQFF
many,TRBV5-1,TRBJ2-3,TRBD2,TGCGCCAGCAGCTATAGCGGGCTTGAGGTAGATACGCAGTATTTT,CASSYSGLEVDTQYF
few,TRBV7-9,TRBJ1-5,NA,TGTGCCAGCAGCTCCCACCGGGACACAGATCAGCCCCAGCATTTT,CASSSHRDTDQPQHF
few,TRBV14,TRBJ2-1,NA,TGTGCCAGCAGCCAAGAAGCGGGCCTCCCCTACAATGAGCAGTTCTTC,CASSQEAGLPYNEQFF
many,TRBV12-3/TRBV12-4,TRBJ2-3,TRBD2,TGTGCCAGCAGTTTACCTAGCGGGTTCACAGATACGCAGTATTTT,CASSLPSGFTDTQYF
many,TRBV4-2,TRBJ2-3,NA,TGTGCCAGCAGCCAGCTGGTACTTTCGGGATTGGGCACAGATACGCAGTATTTT,CASSQLVLSGLGTDTQYF
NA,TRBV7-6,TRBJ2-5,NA,TGTGCCACCTCCGATATCAGGGGAGTGGAGACCCAGTACTTC,CATSDIRGVETQYF
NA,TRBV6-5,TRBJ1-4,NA,TGTGCCAGCGGGAAATCGGTCGAAAAACTGTTTTTT,CASGKSVEKLFF
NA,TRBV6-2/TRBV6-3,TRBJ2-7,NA,TGTGCCAGCAGTTACTGGAATCAGGGACACGAGCAGTACTTC,CASSYWNQGHEQYF
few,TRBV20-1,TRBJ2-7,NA,TGCAGTGCTAGATCTCCTAGAGACAGATCCTACGAGCAGTACTTC,CSARSPRDRSYEQYF
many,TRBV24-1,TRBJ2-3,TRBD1,TGTGCAGTCGGCAGGGGGATAAGGGTGAGCGATACGCAGTATTTT,CAVGRGIRVSDTQYF
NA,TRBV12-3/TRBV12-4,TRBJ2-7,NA,TGTGCCAGCAGGTGGGCCAGGGCCCACGAGCAGTACTTC,CASRWARAHEQYF
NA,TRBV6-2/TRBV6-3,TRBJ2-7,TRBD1,TGTGCCAGCAGTTACCCGGGACAGGGGGCCCCCTACGAGCAGTACTTC,CASSYPGQGAPYEQYF
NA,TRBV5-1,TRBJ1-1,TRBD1,TGCGCCAGCAGCCGGGGGTTGACAGGGGGGAACACTGAAGCTTTCTTT,CASSRGLTGGNTEAFF
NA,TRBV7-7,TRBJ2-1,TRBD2,TGTGCTAGCAGCTTAACCCCTAGCGGGGCCAATGAGCAGTTCTTC,CASSLTPSGANEQFF
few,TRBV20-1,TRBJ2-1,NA,TGCAGTGCCACTAGGGAGGCAGCGACCTACAATGAGCAGTTCTTC,CSATREAATYNEQFF
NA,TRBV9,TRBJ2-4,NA,TGTGCCAGCAGCGTAGCAGGATTTAGGGAAAACATTCAGTACTTC,CASSVAGFRENIQYF
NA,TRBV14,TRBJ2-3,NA,TGTGCCAGCAGGTATAGCTCCATGCCCACAGATACGCAGTATTTT,CASRYSSMPTDTQYF
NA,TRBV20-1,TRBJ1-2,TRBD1,TGCAGTGCTCCGGCAGCTCAGGGGGGCTATGGCTACACCTTC,CSAPAAQGGYGYTF
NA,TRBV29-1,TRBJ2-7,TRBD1,TGCAGCGTTGAATGGGGGACAGGGTCCTACGAGCAGTACTTC,CSVEWGTGSYEQYF
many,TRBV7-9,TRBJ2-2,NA,TGTGCCAGCAGCTTCCGGCAGGGCCCCACCGGGGAGCTGTTTTTT,CASSFRQGPTGELFF
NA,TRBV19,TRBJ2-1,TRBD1,TGTGCCAGTAGTATTGGGACAGGGGCGCACAATGAGCAGTTCTTC,CASSIGTGAHNEQFF
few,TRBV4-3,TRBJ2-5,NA,TGCGCCAGCAGCCAAGGGACGGACCAAGAGACCCAGTACTTC,CASSQGTDQETQYF
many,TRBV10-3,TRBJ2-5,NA,TGTGCCATCAGCATGACAGGTTTCCAAGAGACCCAGTACTTC,CAISMTGFQETQYF
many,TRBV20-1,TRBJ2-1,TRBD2,TGCAGTGCTAGACCGGGACTAGCGGGGTATTACAATGAGCAGTTCTTC,CSARPGLAGYYNEQFF
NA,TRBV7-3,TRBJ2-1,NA,TGTGCCAGCAGCTTACCGGGAGAGGTGCTCAATGAGCAGTTCTTC,CASSLPGEVLNEQFF
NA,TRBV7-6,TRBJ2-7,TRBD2,TGTGCCAGCAGCTTAGCGTTCAGCGGGGAATACGAGCAGTACTTC,CASSLAFSGEYEQYF
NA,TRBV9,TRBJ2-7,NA,TGTGGCAGCAGCGTAGTAGCGGAGGGCAGGGGCGAGCAGTACTTC,CGSSVVAEGRGEQYF